The 11 T cell receptor beta chains presented below share a single source sample, sequenced in a study of sequential checkpoint blockade in melanoma. TCRdb's copy holds only in-frame clones and misses some; the assay was immunoSEQ multiplex PCR. The table has 6,000 to 9,000 clones, over 25% seen once. The treatment: randomized to nivolumab then ipilimumab (arm A) or the reverse (arm B). The sequenced sample was tumor tissue (inferred from file names), obtained from a patient given nivolumab and ipilimumab in sequence. The receptors derive from a human donor with melanoma.

Ten or more counts support this clone. The chain combines TRBV11-3 with TRBJ2-7, with 10 nucleotides matching TRBD1. Germline V CDR1 and CDR2: SGHNT, YENEEA. J lost 3 bases, V lost 5 bases, and 7 bases had no gene match. The CDR3 length is 15 residues. The CDR3 sequence: CASSPGTGDGYEQYF. The CDR3 DNA sequence: TGTGCCAGCAGCCCCGGGACAGGGGACGGCTACGAGCAGTACTTC. Using reference TRBV11-3 and TRBJ2-7 for the parts outside the CDR3, the full variable domain is EAGVVQSPRYKIIEKKQPVAFWCNPISGHNTLYWYLQNLGQGPELLIRYENEEAVDDSQLPKDRFSAERLKGVDSTLKIQPAELGDSAVYLCASSPGTGDGYEQYFGPGTRLTVT.

The sample holds a few counts of this clone. The chain employs TRBV7-2 and TRBJ1-1; D call uncertain. From germline, CDR1 is SGHTA and CDR2 FQGNSA. Trimming took 5 bases from V and 1 from J, leaving 8 bases between them. The CDR3 runs 13 residues. The CDR3 DNA reads TGTGCCAGCAGCGCACAGCCGAACACTGAAGCTTTCTTT. Its translation: CASSAQPNTEAFF.

The J gene is TRBJ1-5, the V gene TRBV30, with 8 bases aligning to TRBD1. Germline V gene data show CDR1 as GTSNPN and CDR2 as SVGIG (reference sequence). After removal of 1 base from V and 5 bases from J, the junction contained 7 bases not matched to a gene. The CDR3 runs 15 residues. The CDR3 DNA reads TGTGCCTGGAGTGCCCCGGACAGGGCGGATCAGCCCCAGCATTTT. It yields the protein CAWSAPDRADQPQHF.

This clone has a handful of counts. This chain joins TRBV6-8 and TRBJ2-2; 7 bases line up with TRBD1. The CDR3 has 14 residues. Trimming at V came to 6 bases and at J to 7 bases, leaving 8 bases not matched to a gene. Germline loops: CDR1 MNHGY, CDR2 SAAAGT. The CDR3 is CASRSQGIGGELFF. DNA for the CDR3: TGTGCCAGCAGGTCACAGGGGATCGGCGGGGAGCTGTTTTTT.

The chain joins TRBV19 to TRBJ1-2; 12 nucleotides match TRBD1. V dropped 7 bases and J dropped 3; count of bases not matched to a gene: 15. This CDR3 is 18 amino acids long. Germline lookup yields CDR1 LNHDA and CDR2 SQIVND (reference sequence). CDR3 sequence: CASISNPGTGGADYGYTF. CDR3 bases: TGTGCCAGTATTTCTAACCCCGGGACAGGGGGCGCGGACTATGGCTACACCTTC.

This clone was counted many times. The chain combines TRBV12-5 with TRBJ1-2; unclear D gene. The CDR3 length is 13 residues. The germline V gene encodes CDR1 LGHNT and CDR2 FRNRAP. The CDR3 loop reads CASAAGPNYGYTF. The CDR3 DNA reads as TGTGCCAGCGCCGCAGGACCTAACTATGGCTACACCTTC. The variable domain in full, completed from reference TRBV12-5 and TRBJ1-2, reads DARVTQTPRHKVTEMGQEVTMRCQPILGHNTVFWYRQTMMQGLELLAYFRNRAPLDDSGMPKDRFSAEMPDATLATLKIQPSEPRDSAVYFCASAAGPNYGYTFGSGTRLTVV.

J is TRBJ2-5 and V is TRBV30, with D perhaps TRBD1 (5 bases). The CDR3 totals 15 residues. Looked up from germline, CDR1 is GTSNPN and CDR2 is SVGIG (reference sequence). V lost 0 bases to trimming and J lost 1 base, with 12 bases between them. The CDR3, as DNA: TGTGCCTGGAGTGTAGGTAGCAGGGCCCAAGAGACCCAGTACTTC. It yields the protein CAWSVGSRAQETQYF.

The chain couples TRBV18 to TRBJ2-2, with TRBD1 as a possible D gene (6 bases). V was cut by 3 bases and J by 4 bases, with 12 bases left in between. Germline values: CDR1 KGHSH, CDR2 LQKENI. CDR3 length: 15 residues. The CDR3 bases are TGTGCCAGCTCACCGCAACAGGGTCCCACCGGGGAGCTGTTTTTT. It yields the protein CASSPQQGPTGELFF.

This clone was observed a handful of times. The chain carries TRBV14 and TRBJ2-7; D is ambiguous. CDR1 and CDR2 from the germline V gene are SGHDN and FVKESK. This CDR3 is built from 12 residues. V was cut by 6 bases and J by 6 bases, with 12 bases left in between. CDR3 residues: CASRPRPVEQYF. The CDR3 DNA is TGTGCCAGCAGACCAAGGCCCGTCGAGCAGTACTTC.

This chain connects TRBV30 to TRBJ2-7; 13 positions match TRBD2. This CDR3 spans 17 amino acids. In germline, CDR1 is GTSNPN, CDR2 SVGIG (reference sequence). The J segment lost 3 bases and the V segment lost 2 bases, leaving 10 bases of the junction unmatched. The CDR3 sequence: CAWSSTSGRVSYYEQYF. DNA of the CDR3: TGTGCCTGGAGTTCAACTAGCGGGAGGGTCTCCTACTACGAGCAGTACTTC.

There are a few counts of this clone. The chain uses TRBV6-8 and TRBJ2-5, with 10 bases aligning to TRBD1. V shed 9 bases, J shed 5 bases, and the junction held 9 bases outside the gene matches. Germline V CDR1 and CDR2: MNHGY, SAAAGT. The CDR3 has 14 amino acids. Here the CDR3 DNA reads TGTGCCAGTCCGGGACAGGGGTTAGAGGAGACCCAGTACTTC. This gives the protein CASPGQGLEETQYF.